Each of the 26 T cell receptor beta chains below was sequenced from the same sample in a study of T cells in Graves' hyperthyroidism and ophthalmopathy. TCR beta CDR3 sequences were amplified from RNA transcripts. First-round RT-PCR targeting the TCR CDR3 was performed with the HTBI primer set. MiXCR, run by TCRdb on the multiplex PCR reads, gives a single entry per CDR3 protein. Of approximately 720,000 distinct CDR3 sequences listed, roughly 20% are singletons. The sequenced sample consisted of blood. The receptors were gathered from a woman aged 45-65 years with Graves' hyperthyroidism that later progressed to Graves' ophthalmopathy.

With respect to this clonotype: One junction end disagrees with the germline gene, perhaps due to a read error. V gene TRBV3-1 combines with J gene TRBJ2-5; 7 nucleotides agree with TRBD1. This CDR3 region has 16 residues. The germline V gene encodes CDR1 LGHDT and CDR2 YNNKEL (reference sequence). CDR3 in DNA: TGCGCCAGCAGCCGGCCCCGACAGGGAAAGCAAGAGACCCAGTACTTC. Translated: CASSRPRQGKQETQYF.

The chain joins TRBV10-1 to TRBJ1-1, with 9 bases lining up with TRBD1. V was clipped by 6 bases and J by 7 bases; unmatched bases: 3. There are 12 residues in the CDR3. The germline V gene encodes CDR1 WNHNN and CDR2 SYGVQD (reference sequence). CDR3 in DNA: TGCGCCAGCAGCGGGACAGGGTTTGAAGCTTTCTTT. It specifies CASSGTGFEAFF.

This sequence joins TRBV6-5 and TRBJ2-1, with TRBD2 matching 9 bases. The germline V gene encodes CDR1 MNHEY and CDR2 SVGAGI. V gave up 0 bases and J gave up 5 bases; unmatched junction bases: 8. The CDR3 runs 17 residues. The chain's CDR3 is CASSYSTPSGANNEQFF. In DNA form, the CDR3 reads TGTGCCAGCAGTTACTCGACCCCTAGCGGGGCCAACAATGAGCAGTTCTTC.

The chain uses TRBV4-2 and TRBJ2-7; possibly TRBD2 for D (6 bases). Per the germline V gene, CDR1 is LGHNA and CDR2 is YNFKEQ. V shed 1 base and J shed 7 bases, with 11 bases lying between them. This CDR3 spans 13 amino acids. CDR3 loop: CASSQGGLAEQYF. DNA of the CDR3: TGTGCCAGCAGCCAAGGCGGGCTAGCGGAGCAGTACTTC.

This clonotype came up a few times. The rearrangement uses TRBV7-9 and TRBJ1-1, with 7 positions matching TRBD1. CDR1 is SEHNR and CDR2 is FQNEAQ in the germline V gene (reference sequence). V shed 5 bases, J shed 3 bases, and the junction held 9 bases outside the gene matches. There are 15 residues in the CDR3. CDR3 in amino acids: CASSDRNRGDTEAFF. Written as DNA, the CDR3 is TGTGCCAGCAGCGATCGGAACAGGGGAGACACTGAAGCTTTCTTT.

The chain employs TRBV12-3 or TRBV12-4 and TRBJ2-1, with 10 bases lining up with TRBD1. Unmatched junction bases numbered 3, after V lost 2 bases and J lost 14 bases. CDR3 length equals 12 residues. The CDR3 bases are TGTGCCAGCAGTTTACCCGGGACAGGGGAGTTCTTC. Encoded protein: CASSLPGTGEFF.

This clonotype was seen at least ten times. The chain links TRBV3-1 to TRBJ1-1; D remains unclear. This CDR3 region has 12 residues. V was shortened by 0 bases and J by 6 bases, with 5 bases between the two germline ends. Per germline, CDR1 LGHDT and CDR2 YNNKEL (reference sequence). Here the CDR3 reads CASSQDTAEAFF. The CDR3, as DNA: TGTGCCAGCAGCCAAGATACGGCTGAAGCTTTCTTT.

The sample holds many counts of this clonotype. V and J are TRBV13 and TRBJ2-5; the match to TRBD1 covers 11 bases. This CDR3 region has 15 residues. Germline CDR1 is PRHDT and CDR2 is FYEKMQ (reference sequence). With 5 bases clipped from V and 6 bases from J, the junction kept 8 bases outside the gene matches. The CDR3 spells CASSRTGTGGKTQYF. The CDR3 nucleotides read TGTGCCAGCAGCCGAACCGGGACAGGGGGAAAGACCCAGTACTTC.

The sample holds many counts of this clonotype. The CDR3 coding sequence is TGCAGTGCTAGAGTGACAGGGAGGGTGAACACTGAAGCTTTCTTT. This gives the protein CSARVTGRVNTEAFF. The rearrangement uses TRBV20-1 and TRBJ1-1, with TRBD1 identical over 7 bases. V gave up 1 base and J gave up 0 bases; unmatched junction bases: 5. The CDR3 is 15 residues long. Germline lookup yields CDR1 DFQATT and CDR2 SNEGSKA (reference sequence).

This clonotype was counted ten times or more. The rearrangement links TRBV6-2 or TRBV6-3 to TRBJ2-3; D gene ambiguous. The CDR3 covers 13 residues. V was clipped by 5 bases and J by 1 base, with 7 bases between them. Germline CDR1 is MNHEY and CDR2 is SVGEGT. The CDR3 bases are TGTGCCAGCAGTACCACAGGCACAGATACGCAGTATTTT. Its translation: CASSTTGTDTQYF.

The rearrangement joins TRBV20-1 to TRBJ1-6, with D possibly TRBD1 on 5 matching bases. V shed 1 base and J shed 9 bases, with 13 bases lying between them. Looked up from germline, CDR1 is DFQATT and CDR2 is SNEGSKA (reference sequence). The CDR3 loop spans 14 amino acids. The CDR3 loop is CSARVSGLGSPLHF. In DNA form, the CDR3 reads TGCAGTGCTAGAGTATCGGGGCTGGGTTCACCCCTCCACTTT.

V and J are TRBV10-3 and TRBJ1-2, with TRBD1 matching 10 bases. The CDR3 sequence is 20 residues long. The germline V gene encodes CDR1 ENHRY and CDR2 SYGVKD. Trimming removed 3 bases from V and 0 bases from J; junction bases left unmatched: 16. CDR3 in DNA: TGTGCCATCAGTGATCCGAGGGGGTCCCGGGACAGGGGAACTAACTATGGCTACACCTTC. It translates to CAISDPRGSRDRGTNYGYTF.

This chain links TRBV15 with TRBJ1-2; D is uncertain. Germline loops: CDR1 LNHNV, CDR2 YYDKDF (reference sequence). This CDR3 has 14 amino acids. The V gene lost 0 bases and the J gene lost 4 bases, with 9 bases spanning the gap. The CDR3 region is CATSREAASYGYTF. The CDR3 coding sequence is TGTGCCACCAGCAGAGAGGCGGCCTCCTATGGCTACACCTTC.

This clonotype has a count of ten or more. This chain uses TRBV18 with TRBJ2-1; either TRBD1 or TRBD2 may supply D (5 bases each). The V and J ends lost 3 bases and 9 bases respectively, with 21 bases between them. The CDR3 runs to 16 residues. Looked up from germline, CDR1 is KGHSH and CDR2 is LQKENI. CDR3 loop: CASSPAGTATSAEQFF. The CDR3 nucleotides read TGTGCCAGCTCACCTGCCGGGACGGCAACTAGTGCTGAGCAGTTCTTC.

This clonotype was seen ten or more times. The chain uses TRBV3-1 and TRBJ1-2; 12 positions agree with TRBD1. Germline V gene lookup returns CDR1 LGHDT and CDR2 YNNKEL (reference sequence). With V trimmed by 5 bases and J by 6 bases, 10 bases remained unmatched. The length of the CDR3 is 16 residues. The DNA of the CDR3 is TGTGCCAGCAGCTCTACCGGGACAGGGGGCCCTAATGGCTACACCTTC. Its translation: CASSSTGTGGPNGYTF.

This clonotype was seen ten or more times. This chain uses TRBV6-5 with TRBJ1-1; D is unresolved. Germline lookup yields CDR1 MNHEY and CDR2 SVGAGI. The CDR3 is 16 amino acids. Trimming took 0 bases from V and 0 from J, leaving 11 bases between them. The chain's CDR3 is CASSYSRGRLNTEAFF. The CDR3 bases are TGTGCCAGCAGTTACTCCCGAGGACGGTTGAACACTGAAGCTTTCTTT.

This sequence joins TRBV10-3 and TRBJ2-7; 9 nucleotides match TRBD1. CDR1 is ENHRY and CDR2 is SYGVKD in the germline V gene. J lost 3 bases, V lost 7 bases, and 7 bases had no gene match. The CDR3 totals 14 residues. Here the CDR3 DNA reads TGTGCCATCAACGCTGCGGGACAGGGCTACGAGCAGTACTTC. Amino acids: CAINAAGQGYEQYF.

This clonotype has a handful of counts. This chain links TRBV20-1 with TRBJ1-6; D ambiguous. Trimming took off 0 bases at V and 0 bases at J, with 15 bases between the two ends. The CDR3 extends over 18 amino acids. Germline lookup yields CDR1 DFQATT and CDR2 SNEGSKA (reference sequence). The CDR3, as DNA: TGCAGTGCTAGAGATGAACGGCCCCAAAGCTCCTATAATTCACCCCTCCACTTT. Translation: CSARDERPQSSYNSPLHF.

The sample holds a few counts of this clonotype. The chain joins TRBV11-2 to TRBJ2-1; D possibly corresponds to TRBD2 (6 bases). CDR1 SGHAT and CDR2 FQNNGV come from the germline V gene. CDR3 length equals 15 residues. Trimming cost V 3 bases and J 5 bases, with 14 bases left between them. As DNA, the CDR3 is TGTGCCAGCAGCTTCGGGACTGGGATCGACAATGAGCAGTTCTTC. Amino acid sequence: CASSFGTGIDNEQFF.

The gene calls are TRBV10-1 and TRBJ2-1; 9 bases agree with TRBD1. The V and J ends lost 0 bases and 6 bases, in that order; junction bases with no gene match: 6. CDR3 length: 16 residues. Per the germline V gene, CDR1 is WNHNN and CDR2 is SYGVQD (reference sequence). The CDR3, as DNA: TGCGCCAGCAGTGAGTCAGGGGACAGGGTGCTCAATGAGCAGTTCTTC. Encoded protein: CASSESGDRVLNEQFF.

This clonotype was detected only a few times. This chain links TRBV9 with TRBJ1-1; maybe TRBD1 (5 bases). Trimming left V 4 bases short and J 5 bases short, with 18 bases between. The CDR3 is 15 amino acids. The germline CDR1 and CDR2 sequences are SGDLS and YYNGEE. CDR3: CASSPNGAPGTEAFF. CDR3 nucleotide sequence: TGTGCCAGCAGCCCTAATGGGGCGCCGGGGACTGAAGCTTTCTTT.

This clonotype showed up many times. V gene TRBV30 combines with J gene TRBJ1-2; D is possibly TRBD1 (5 bases). Trimming cost V 1 base and J 3 bases, with 6 bases left between them. Looked up from germline, CDR1 is GTSNPN and CDR2 is SVGIG (reference sequence). This CDR3 is 12 amino acids long. This CDR3 reads CAWSGGDYGYTF. In nucleotides, the CDR3 is TGTGCCTGGAGTGGGGGGGACTATGGCTACACCTTC.

A few counts support this clonotype. The chain employs TRBV27 and TRBJ1-6; D possibly corresponds to TRBD1 (5 bases). This CDR3 is 14 amino acids long. CDR1 and CDR2 from the germline V gene are MNHEY and SMNVEV (reference sequence). Trimming pared 0 bases from V and 14 bases from J, leaving 14 bases between. The CDR3 bases are TGTGCCAGCAGTTTATCAAGCCGGTTAGGGGCCCTCCACTTT. Residues: CASSLSSRLGALHF.

This clonotype was detected many times. The rearrangement uses TRBV20-1 and TRBJ2-1; a possible D gene is TRBD2 (5 bases). V was clipped by 4 bases and J by 2 bases, with 12 bases between them. CDR3 size: 14 residues. CDR1 and CDR2 from the germline V gene are DFQATT and SNEGSKA (reference sequence). CDR3 residues: CSAKAGGAYNEQFF. The CDR3 region has the DNA TGCAGTGCTAAGGCGGGCGGAGCCTACAATGAGCAGTTCTTC.

This clonotype was picked up a small number of times. The chain employs TRBV4-1 and TRBJ2-3; TRBD2 aligns across 10 bases. The germline CDR1 and CDR2 sequences are MGHRA and YSYEKL. The CDR3 runs 15 residues. Losses at the gene ends were 2 bases for V and 4 bases for J; bases not matched to a gene: 3. The CDR3 DNA reads TGCGCCAGCAGCCAAAAAAGCGGGGGGGCAGATACGCAGTATTTT. This translates into CASSQKSGGADTQYF.

This clonotype was seen ten or more times. The chain carries TRBV7-3 and TRBJ2-1, with 7 bases fitting TRBD1. CDR1 and CDR2 from the germline V gene are SGHTA and FQGTGA. V was pared by 2 bases and J by 9 bases, with 13 bases of the junction left unmatched. The CDR3 totals 16 residues. The CDR3 reads CASSLVVRGNLGEQFF. The CDR3, as DNA: TGTGCCAGCAGCTTAGTGGTCAGGGGGAATTTGGGTGAGCAGTTCTTC.